These T cell receptor beta chains were read from a single sample in a study of T cell responses to AZD1222 COVID-19 vaccine. The data were produced by immunoSEQ multiplex PCR, yet TCRdb's version contains in-frame clones alone and is incomplete. The sample has some 25,000 clones; approximately 85% are singletons. Sequencing used peripheral blood, obtained 28 days after the second AZD1222 dose. All receptors derive from an adult who received the AZD1222 COVID-19 vaccine. CDR3s include the opening cysteine and the closing phenylalanine or tryptophan. D genes are given only for firm matches. Clone size, where shown, is once, few, many, or a class for clones that have expanded.

v_gene,j_gene,d_gene,abundance,CDR3nt,CDR3aa
TRBV6-5,TRBJ1-5,TRBD1,few,TGTGCCAGCAGTTACCTACAGGGGATTCAGCCCCAGCATTTT,CASSYLQGIQPQHF
TRBV11-2,TRBJ2-2,TRBD1,.,TGTGCCAGCAGCCCAGGCCAGGGGGCATACGGGGAGCTGTTTTTT,CASSPGQGAYGELFF
TRBV27,TRBJ2-4,TRBD1,.,TGTGCCAGCAGTTTCCGTGCGGGTGGACAGGGGGCTTACATTCAGTACTTC,CASSFRAGGQGAYIQYF
TRBV28,TRBJ1-5,.,.,TGTGCCAGCAGTTTCGGCGGTAGGGTTGATCAGCCCCAGCATTTT,CASSFGGRVDQPQHF
TRBV20-1,TRBJ1-2,.,once,TGCAGGGCTAGTACAGTTCTCTCAGCGGGCTATGGCTACACCTTC,CRASTVLSAGYGYTF
TRBV19,TRBJ2-2,TRBD1,.,TGTGCCAGTAGTAGTCAGGGGGCTTTCGCCGGGGAGCTGTTTTTT,CASSSQGAFAGELFF
TRBV3-1/TRBV3-2,TRBJ2-3,.,once,TGTGCCTGCGGGATGGACAGAGCCAGGGGGGGAGATACGCAGTATTTT,CACGMDRARGGDTQYF
TRBV7-3,TRBJ2-1,TRBD2,.,TGTGCCAGCAGCCCTGAAGCGGGGGTATACAATGAGCAGTTCTTC,CASSPEAGVYNEQFF
TRBV6-7,TRBJ2-5,TRBD2,.,TGTGCCAGCAGTTACCGACCTAGCGGGGGTAGTGAGACCCAGTACTTC,CASSYRPSGGSETQYF
TRBV9,TRBJ2-2,TRBD1,.,TGTGCCAGCAGCGTAGATGGGTCAGGGGGCTTAACCGGGGAGCTGTTTTTT,CASSVDGSGGLTGELFF
TRBV7-9,TRBJ1-5,.,.,TGTGCCAGCAGCCGATCGATCGGCAATCAGCCCCAGCATTTT,CASSRSIGNQPQHF
TRBV7-2,TRBJ2-7,.,.,TGTGCCAGCAGCTTAGGGCAGTTGATCTACGAGCAGTACTTC,CASSLGQLIYEQYF
TRBV5-1,TRBJ2-7,.,.,TGCGCCAGCAGGGGGACGGGACTCAACTACGAGCAGTACTTC,CASRGTGLNYEQYF
TRBV29-1,TRBJ2-5,.,.,TGCAGCGTTGTTCTAGCTGGTGAGACCCAGTACTTC,CSVVLAGETQYF
TRBV6-6,TRBJ2-5,TRBD2,.,TGTGCCAGCAGTTGGACTAGCGGGGGTCAAGAGACCCAGTACTTC,CASSWTSGGQETQYF
TRBV18,TRBJ1-4,TRBD1,once,TGTGCCAGCTCACCGGGACAGGGAGGGGCAACTAATGAAAAACTGTTTTTT,CASSPGQGGATNEKLFF
TRBV6-6,TRBJ2-1,TRBD2,.,TGTGCCAGCAGTCTAACGACTTCTAGCGGGTCCTACAATGAGCAGTTCTTC,CASSLTTSSGSYNEQFF
TRBV19,TRBJ1-2,.,.,TGTGCCAGTAGTATGCAATCGGGGGGCTACACCTTC,CASSMQSGGYTF
TRBV28,TRBJ1-2,.,.,TGTGCCAGCAAGACCGGACACGTCTATGGCTACACCTTC,CASKTGHVYGYTF
TRBV5-8,TRBJ1-2,.,.,TGTGCCAGCAGCTTGTTCAGATCCTATGGCTACACCTTC,CASSLFRSYGYTF
TRBV9,TRBJ2-2,TRBD2,.,TGTGCCAGCAGCGTAGGGACTAGCGGGAGTACCGGGGAGCTGTTTTTT,CASSVGTSGSTGELFF
TRBV28,TRBJ1-5,.,once,TGTGCCAGCAGTCCCCACACAGGGTTTTTCGATCAGCCCCAGCATTTT,CASSPHTGFFDQPQHF